This is a list of T cell receptor beta chains from one sample in a study of T cell changes during pregnancy in multiple sclerosis. Method: immunoSEQ multiplex PCR; TCRdb's copy keeps in-frame clones and lacks some. The sample has tens of thousands of clones, around 90% seen once. The sequences come from peripheral blood, collected after pregnancy. These receptors came from a female donor in good health, enrolled as a control in a pregnancy study. Each CDR3 is given with its conserved first and last residue. D genes are given only for firm matches. Expanded clones get a size class; other rows say once, few or many, or leave the size out.

>TRBV5-6|.|.|TRBJ2-3
TGTGCCAGCAGCTTGGCCCAAGAGGGAATAAGCACAGATACGCAGTATTTT
CASSLAQEGISTDTQYF
>TRBV9|TRBD1|.|TRBJ1-2
TGTGCCAGCAGCGCAGGGACAGGGAGTGGCTACACCTTC
CASSAGTGSGYTF
>TRBV5-4|TRBD2|.|TRBJ2-4
TGTGCCAGCAGCTTAGGCAGGCGGGAGCTTAGAAACATTCAGTACTTC
CASSLGRRELRNIQYF
>TRBV6-4|.|.|TRBJ2-6
TGTGCCAGCAGTTCCAGGGACTCCTCTGGGGCCAACGTCCTGACTTTC
CASSSRDSSGANVLTF
>TRBV6-1|.|.|TRBJ1-1
TGTGCCAGCAGTGAATTCGCGGGGAACACTGAAGCTTTCTTT
CASSEFAGNTEAFF
>TRBV28|TRBD2|.|TRBJ2-1
TGTGCCAGCAGCATCGTAACTAGCGGGTCCTACAATGAGCAGTTCTTC
CASSIVTSGSYNEQFF
>TRBV28|.|once|TRBJ1-1
TGTGCCAGCAGTGCCTCAGGGTTGGGCACTGAAGCTTTCTTT
CASSASGLGTEAFF
>TRBV11-2|.|.|TRBJ2-7
TGTGCCAGCAGCCCATTTGAGGAGCAGTACTTC
CASSPFEEQYF
>TRBV28|.|.|TRBJ1-1
TGTGCCAGCAGTTTATGGGGGCCGAAGAACACTGAAGCTTTCTTT
CASSLWGPKNTEAFF
>TRBV4-1|TRBD1|.|TRBJ2-3
TGCGCCAGCAGCCAAGTGGTTTTCGGGACAGGGGGCACAGATACGCAGTATTTT
CASSQVVFGTGGTDTQYF
>TRBV19|.|.|TRBJ1-1
TGTGCCAGTAGTATTTGGCAAACGAACACTGAAGCTTTCTTT
CASSIWQTNTEAFF
>TRBV6-4|.|.|TRBJ1-2
TGTGCCAGCAGTGAGGCGGGGAGCCTCGGCTACACCTTC
CASSEAGSLGYTF
>TRBV18|.|.|TRBJ1-2
TGTGCCAGCTCACCCTCTGGGGGCGCGTTTTATGGCTACACCTTC
CASSPSGGAFYGYTF
>TRBV5-1|.|.|TRBJ2-5
TGCGCCAGCAGCTTGGCAGGCCGGGGGGAGACCCAGTACTTC
CASSLAGRGETQYF
>TRBV13|.|.|TRBJ2-3
TGTGCCAGCAGCCCCGGGGGTGCTACAGATACGCAGTATTTT
CASSPGGATDTQYF
>TRBV25-1|TRBD1|.|TRBJ1-1
TGTGCCAGCAGTGAATTGCGAGGACAGGGGGCGACTGAAGCTTTCTTT
CASSELRGQGATEAFF
>TRBV2|.|.|TRBJ1-5
TGTGCCAGCAGGAGGGTGGGAGGGGGGAGTCAGCCCCAGCATTTT
CASRRVGGGSQPQHF
>TRBV19|TRBD1|.|TRBJ1-5
TGTGCCAGTAGTACGACAGGGGGCAATCAGCCCCAGCATTTT
CASSTTGGNQPQHF
>TRBV27|.|once|TRBJ2-3
TGTGCCAGCAGTTTAGTCGCCTCCCGAGCAGATACGCAGTATTTT
CASSLVASRADTQYF
>TRBV5-1|.|.|TRBJ2-7
TGCGCCAGCAGCTTGGACAGGGACGAGCAGTACTTC
CASSLDRDEQYF
>TRBV5-1|.|.|TRBJ1-1
TGCGCCAGCAGCATTGAGGCAGACACTGAAGCTTTCTTT
CASSIEADTEAFF
>TRBV7-2|TRBD2|once|TRBJ2-1
TGTGCCAGTAGCTCCTCGTGGGGGGGGAACAATGAGCAGTTCTTC
CASSSSWGGNNEQFF
>TRBV4-2|.|.|TRBJ2-5
TGTGCCAGCAGCCAAGCACAGGGGGGGGGCCCGGAGACCCAGTACTTC
CASSQAQGGGPETQYF
>TRBV6-5|.|.|TRBJ1-5
TGTGCCTGCGGAAGAGGGTTAAACAATCAGCCCCAGCATTTT
CACGRGLNNQPQHF